The sequence of this T cell receptor (beta chain) was determined in a study of regulatory T cells in long-lasting Graves disease. Broader study findings: Sharing of public clonotypes was greater in persistent patients (under 3,000) than in new patients (around 890). It was in persistent disease that TRBV28, TRBJ1-2 and TRBJ2-5 were favored.

This clonotype was detected ten times or more. What it binds is unknown. Between the trimmed V and J ends, which lost 0 bases and 8 bases, there was a span of 13 bases. CDR3 length: 14 residues. Investigators prepared the TCR beta libraries by applying iRepertoire HTBI primers and Arm-PCR of CDR3 regions. From the multiplex PCR reads, TCRdb called clonotypes with MiXCR, one entry per CDR3 protein. This repertoire shows a few hundred thousand distinct CDR3 sequences, roughly 25% found once; its top ten account for 28%. The time point denotes: persistent/refractory GD, antithyroid drugs over 5 years with positive TRAb. There was RNA extracted from PBMCs, and the TCR library was made from it.

The sequenced sample was peripheral blood mononuclear cells (PBMCs), obtained when the disease was refractory, from a patient treated with antithyroid drugs. The TCR comes from a woman aged 40-49 years with Graves disease. This sequence joins TRBV12-3 or TRBV12-4 and TRBJ1-2; D might be TRBD1 (5 bases). The CDR3 reads CASSLAGTVRGYTF. The DNA for the CDR3 is TGTGCCAGCAGTTTAGCGGGGACCGTGCGCGGCTACACCTTC.